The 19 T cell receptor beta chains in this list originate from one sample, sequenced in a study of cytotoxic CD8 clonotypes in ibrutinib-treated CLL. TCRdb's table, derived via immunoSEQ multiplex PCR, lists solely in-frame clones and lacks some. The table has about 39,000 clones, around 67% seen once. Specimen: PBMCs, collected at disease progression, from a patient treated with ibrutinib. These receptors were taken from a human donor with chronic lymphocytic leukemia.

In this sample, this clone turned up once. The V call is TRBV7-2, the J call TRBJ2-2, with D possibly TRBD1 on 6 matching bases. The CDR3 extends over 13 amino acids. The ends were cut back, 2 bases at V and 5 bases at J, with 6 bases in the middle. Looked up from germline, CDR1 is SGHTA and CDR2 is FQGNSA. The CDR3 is CASSLTGTGELFF. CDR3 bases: TGTGCCAGCAGCTTAACAGGGACCGGGGAGCTGTTTTTT.

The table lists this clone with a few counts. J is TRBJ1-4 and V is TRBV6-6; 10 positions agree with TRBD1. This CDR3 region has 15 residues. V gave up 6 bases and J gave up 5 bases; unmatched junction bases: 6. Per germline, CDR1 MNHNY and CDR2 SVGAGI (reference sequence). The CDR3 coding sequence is TGTGCCAGCAGCACCGGACAGGGGGGGAATGAAAAACTGTTTTTT. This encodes CASSTGQGGNEKLFF.

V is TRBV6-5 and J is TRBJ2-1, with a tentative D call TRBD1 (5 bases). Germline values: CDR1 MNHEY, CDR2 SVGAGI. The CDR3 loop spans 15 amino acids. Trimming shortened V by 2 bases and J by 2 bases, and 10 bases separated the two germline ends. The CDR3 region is CASSYGAATYNEQFF. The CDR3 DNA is TGTGCCAGCAGTTACGGGGCAGCGACCTACAATGAGCAGTTCTTC.

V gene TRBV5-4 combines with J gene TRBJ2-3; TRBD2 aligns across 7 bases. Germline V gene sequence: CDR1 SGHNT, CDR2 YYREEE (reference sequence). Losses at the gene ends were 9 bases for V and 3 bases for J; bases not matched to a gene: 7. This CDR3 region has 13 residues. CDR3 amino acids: CATHREATDTQYF. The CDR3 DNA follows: TGTGCCACGCACCGGGAGGCGACAGATACGCAGTATTTT.

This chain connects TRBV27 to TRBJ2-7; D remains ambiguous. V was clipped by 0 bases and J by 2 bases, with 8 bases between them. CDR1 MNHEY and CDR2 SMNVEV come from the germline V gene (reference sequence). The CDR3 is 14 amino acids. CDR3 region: CASSLSMVTYEQYF. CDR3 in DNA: TGTGCCAGCAGTTTATCGATGGTTACCTACGAGCAGTACTTC.

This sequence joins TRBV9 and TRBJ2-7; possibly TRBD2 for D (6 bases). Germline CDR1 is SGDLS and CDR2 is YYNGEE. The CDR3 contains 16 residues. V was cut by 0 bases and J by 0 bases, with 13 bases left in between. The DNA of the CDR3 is TGTGCCAGCAGCGTAGGCGTTAGCGGTTCCTCCTACGAGCAGTACTTC. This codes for CASSVGVSGSSYEQYF.

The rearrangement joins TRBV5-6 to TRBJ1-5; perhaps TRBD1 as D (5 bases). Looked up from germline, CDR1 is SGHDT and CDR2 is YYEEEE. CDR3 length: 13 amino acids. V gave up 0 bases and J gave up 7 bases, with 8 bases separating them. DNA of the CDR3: TGTGCCAGCAGCTTGGGACAGAACCAGCCCCAGCATTTT. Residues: CASSLGQNQPQHF. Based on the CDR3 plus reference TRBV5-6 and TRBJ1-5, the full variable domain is DAGVTQSPTHLIKTRGQQVTLRCSPKSGHDTVSWYQQALGQGPQFIFQYYEEEERQRGNFPDRFSGHQFPNYSSELNVNALLLGDSALYLCASSLGQNQPQHFGDGTRLSIL.

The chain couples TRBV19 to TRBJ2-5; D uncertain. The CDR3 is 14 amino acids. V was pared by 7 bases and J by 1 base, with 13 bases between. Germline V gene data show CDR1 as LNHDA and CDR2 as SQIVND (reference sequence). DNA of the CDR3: TGTGCCAGTAACAAACAGCCTTCCCAAGAGACCCAGTACTTC. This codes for CASNKQPSQETQYF.

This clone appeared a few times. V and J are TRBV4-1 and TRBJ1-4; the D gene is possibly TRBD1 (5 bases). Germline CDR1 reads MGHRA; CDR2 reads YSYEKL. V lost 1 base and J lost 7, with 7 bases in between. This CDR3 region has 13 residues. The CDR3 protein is CASSQARGEKLFF. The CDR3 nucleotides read TGCGCCAGCAGCCAAGCAAGGGGTGAAAAACTGTTTTTT.

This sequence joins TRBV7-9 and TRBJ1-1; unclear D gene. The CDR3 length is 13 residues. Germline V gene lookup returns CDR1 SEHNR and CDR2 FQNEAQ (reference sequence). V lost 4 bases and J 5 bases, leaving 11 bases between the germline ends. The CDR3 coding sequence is TGTGCCAGCAGCTCCACCGTTGGAACTGAAGCTTTCTTT. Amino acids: CASSSTVGTEAFF.

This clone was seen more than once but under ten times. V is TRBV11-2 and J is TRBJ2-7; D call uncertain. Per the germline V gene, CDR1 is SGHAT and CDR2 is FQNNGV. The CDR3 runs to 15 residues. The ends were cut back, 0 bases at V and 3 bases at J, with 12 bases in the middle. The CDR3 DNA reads TGTGCCAGCAGCTTAGATCCGGCCAACCACTACGAGCAGTACTTC. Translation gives CASSLDPANHYEQYF.

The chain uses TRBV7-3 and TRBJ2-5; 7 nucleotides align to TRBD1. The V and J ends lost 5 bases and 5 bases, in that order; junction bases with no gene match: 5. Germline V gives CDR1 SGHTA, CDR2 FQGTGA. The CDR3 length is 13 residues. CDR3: CASSPTGVETQYF. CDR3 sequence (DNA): TGTGCCAGCAGCCCAACAGGGGTGGAGACCCAGTACTTC.

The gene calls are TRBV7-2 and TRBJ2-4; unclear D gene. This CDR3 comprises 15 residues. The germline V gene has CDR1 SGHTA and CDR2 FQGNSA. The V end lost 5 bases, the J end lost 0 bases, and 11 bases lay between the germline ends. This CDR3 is CASSPRLLAKNIQYF. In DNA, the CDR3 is TGTGCCAGCAGCCCTAGGTTGCTAGCCAAAAACATTCAGTACTTC.

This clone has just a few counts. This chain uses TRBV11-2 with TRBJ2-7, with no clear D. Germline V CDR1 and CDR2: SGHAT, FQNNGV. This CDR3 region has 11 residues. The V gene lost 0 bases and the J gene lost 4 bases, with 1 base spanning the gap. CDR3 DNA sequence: TGTGCCAGCAGCTTAGAGTACGAGCAGTACTTC. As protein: CASSLEYEQYF.

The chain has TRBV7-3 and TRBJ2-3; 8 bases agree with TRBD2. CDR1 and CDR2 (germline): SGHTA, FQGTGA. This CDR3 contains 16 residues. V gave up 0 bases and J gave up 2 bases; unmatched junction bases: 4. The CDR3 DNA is TGTGCCAGCAGCTTAACGGCGGGAGGATACACAGATACGCAGTATTTT. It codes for CASSLTAGGYTDTQYF.

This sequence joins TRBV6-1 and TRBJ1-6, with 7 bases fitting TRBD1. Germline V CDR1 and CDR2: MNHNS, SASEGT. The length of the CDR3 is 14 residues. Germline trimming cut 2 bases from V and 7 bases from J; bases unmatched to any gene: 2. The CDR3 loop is CASSEPGQNSPLHF. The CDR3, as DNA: TGTGCCAGCAGTGAACCGGGACAGAATTCACCCCTCCACTTT.

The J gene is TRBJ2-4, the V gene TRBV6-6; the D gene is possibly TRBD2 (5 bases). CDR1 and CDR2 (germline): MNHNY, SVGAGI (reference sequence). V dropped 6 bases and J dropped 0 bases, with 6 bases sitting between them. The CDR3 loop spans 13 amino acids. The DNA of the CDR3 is TGTGCCAGCAGGGCGGGAGCCAAAAACATTCAGTACTTC. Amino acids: CASRAGAKNIQYF.

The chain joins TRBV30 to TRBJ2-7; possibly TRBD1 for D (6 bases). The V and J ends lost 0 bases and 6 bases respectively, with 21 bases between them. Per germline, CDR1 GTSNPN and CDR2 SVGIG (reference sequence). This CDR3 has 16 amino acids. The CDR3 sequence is CAWSVPGVGFLGEQYF. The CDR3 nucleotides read TGTGCCTGGAGTGTCCCAGGGGTAGGGTTCTTAGGCGAGCAGTACTTC. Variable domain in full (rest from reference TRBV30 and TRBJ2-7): SQTIHQWPATLVQPVGSPLSLECTVEGTSNPNLYWYRQAAGRGLQLLFYSVGIGQISSEVPQNLSASRPQDRQFILSSKKLLLSDSGFYLCAWSVPGVGFLGEQYFGPGTRLTVT.

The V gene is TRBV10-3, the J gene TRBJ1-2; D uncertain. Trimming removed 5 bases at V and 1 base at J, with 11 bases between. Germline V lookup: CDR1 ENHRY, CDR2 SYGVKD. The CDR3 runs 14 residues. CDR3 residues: CAISSQQSNYGYTF. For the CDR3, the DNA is TGTGCCATCAGTTCCCAACAGAGTAACTATGGCTACACCTTC.